The 4 T cell receptor beta chains below come from one sample, sequenced in a study of T cell changes during pregnancy in multiple sclerosis. Method: immunoSEQ multiplex PCR; TCRdb's copy keeps in-frame clones and lacks some. The sample consists of under 70,000 clones, about 95% of them appearing once. Material: CD8+ T cells from peripheral blood mononuclear cells, obtained after pregnancy. All receptors come from a female donor with multiple sclerosis, enrolled in a pregnancy study.

This clone was recorded once. The V and J genes are TRBV9 and TRBJ2-3; maybe TRBD1 (7 bases). The CDR3 extends over 16 amino acids. Trimming took 3 bases from V and 3 from J, leaving 17 bases between them. Germline assignment: CDR1 SGDLS and CDR2 YYNGEE. This CDR3 is CASSAQGGRETDTQYF. The CDR3 DNA follows: TGTGCCAGCAGCGCGCAGGGGGGCAGGGAGACAGATACGCAGTATTTT.

V gene TRBV27 combines with J gene TRBJ2-7, with D possibly TRBD1 on 5 matching bases. V was trimmed by 3 bases and J by 0 bases, leaving 18 bases between them. The CDR3 is made up of 17 amino acids. Looked up from germline, CDR1 is MNHEY and CDR2 is SMNVEV (reference sequence). The CDR3 protein is CASSLLRPGPSSYEQYF. CDR3 DNA sequence: TGTGCCAGCAGTTTGCTCCGGCCAGGGCCGAGCTCCTACGAGCAGTACTTC.

The gene calls are TRBV23-1 and TRBJ2-1; TRBD1 matches 8 bases. TRBV23-1 is filed as an ORF, its function uncertain. The CDR3 covers 17 residues. Trimming at V came to 2 bases and at J to 5 bases, leaving 11 bases not matched to a gene. The CDR3 protein is CASSQGLDRVRDNEQFF. The CDR3 DNA reads TGCGCCAGCAGTCAAGGCCTGGACAGGGTGAGGGACAATGAGCAGTTCTTC.

This sequence joins TRBV19 and TRBJ2-1; 8 positions agree with TRBD1. The CDR3 has 14 residues. From germline, CDR1 is LNHDA and CDR2 SQIVND (reference sequence). V gave up 3 bases and J gave up 9 bases; unmatched junction bases: 7. CDR3 bases: TGTGCCAGTAGTATGGTGCAGGGGGCGGGTGAGCAGTTCTTC. Translated, it gives CASSMVQGAGEQFF.